Sequencing of this T cell receptor beta chain was carried out in a study of T-cell reconstitution after alpha-beta-depleted transplantation in children. Unique molecular identifiers were used in preparing the TCRbeta library. TCRdb processed the PCR reads anew with MiXCR; each CDR3 protein has one entry. Here the sample spans about 270,000 distinct CDR3 sequences, about 10% being singletons. With 6 bases clipped from V and 3 bases from J, the junction kept 7 bases outside the gene matches. Germline V gives CDR1 MNHNS, CDR2 SASEGT. The CDR3 has 15 amino acids. This specimen consisted of PBMCs from the stem cell graft donor, obtained from the stem cell graft. The V and J genes are TRBV6-1 and TRBJ2-1, with TRBD2 matching over 8 bases. The receptor's source is a human donor who donated a stem cell graft to a child with SCID. CDR3 residues: CASRGTGGVYNEQFF. The CDR3, as DNA: TGTGCCAGCAGGGGCACGGGGGGGGTCTACAATGAGCAGTTCTTC.